Below are 16 T cell receptor beta chains sequenced from a single sample in a study of blood T cell repertoires in COVID-19 (dated by TCRdb to 2018 to 2021). Library method: the immunoSEQ multiplex PCR assay. In TCRdb, the immuneACCESS table is reduced to in-frame sequences with V and J assigned. These tables do not hold every clone; where another copy was compared, an unresolved V gene accounts for under half, and the others remain unexplained. This sample has approximately 83,000 clones in its table, and approximately 80% of those were observed once. The ten biggest clones cover nearly 3.5% of the sample. Sequencing used peripheral blood. The receptors were gathered from a man between 50 and 59 years old with acute or convalescent COVID-19.

The chain links TRBV28 to TRBJ2-5; a possible D gene is TRBD2 (5 bases). Germline CDR1 and CDR2: MDHEN and SYDVKM. V was pared by 8 bases and J by 5 bases, with 24 bases between. The CDR3 has 16 amino acids. The CDR3 loop reads CASPPAGERDWETQYF. Written as DNA, the CDR3 is TGTGCCAGCCCCCCTGCCGGGGAGAGGGATTGGGAGACCCAGTACTTC.

The chain recombines TRBV6-5 with TRBJ1-2, with 11 bases identical to TRBD1. The CDR3 sequence is 15 residues long. With 6 bases clipped from V and 4 bases from J, the junction kept 7 bases outside the gene matches. Germline values: CDR1 MNHEY, CDR2 SVGAGI. DNA of the CDR3: TGTGCCAGCAGAAGGACAGGGGGCTCTCTCTATGGCTACACCTTC. Protein sequence: CASRRTGGSLYGYTF.

The chain combines TRBV5-1 with TRBJ2-1, with 12 bases that match TRBD2. The CDR3 totals 15 residues. J gave up 5 bases and V 4 bases, and 4 bases lay outside the gene matches. Germline V gene data show CDR1 as SGHRS and CDR2 as YFSETQ. In nucleotides, the CDR3 is TGCGCCAGCAGCCCCCTAGCGGGGGGGGACAATGAGCAGTTCTTC. It translates to CASSPLAGGDNEQFF.

This rearrangement joins TRBV9 to TRBJ2-5; 8 bases map to TRBD2. The CDR3 covers 15 residues. With V trimmed by 3 bases and J by 5 bases, 9 bases remained unmatched. CDR1 is SGDLS and CDR2 is YYNGEE in the germline V gene. The CDR3 sequence: CASSAGLTGGETQYF. The CDR3 DNA follows: TGTGCCAGCAGCGCAGGACTCACGGGGGGGGAGACCCAGTACTTC.

The V and J genes are TRBV6-6 and TRBJ2-7; 10 nucleotides line up with TRBD2. The J segment lost 4 bases and the V segment lost 8 bases, leaving 5 bases of the junction unmatched. Germline V gives CDR1 MNHNY, CDR2 SVGAGI (reference sequence). CDR3 length: 13 amino acids. CDR3 sequence (DNA): TGTGCCAGCGAGCCTAGCGGGAGTTACGAGCAGTACTTC. Translating gives CASEPSGSYEQYF.

Only one count was recorded for this clone. The V call is TRBV19, the J call TRBJ1-5; 7 nucleotides agree with TRBD1. Germline CDR1 LNHDA, CDR2 SQIVND (reference sequence). CDR3 length: 16 amino acids. V was pared by 3 bases and J by 4 bases, with 9 bases of the junction left unmatched. CDR3 in DNA: TGTGCCAGTAGTATGTATTCGGTACAGGGGAATCAGCCCCAGCATTTT. It codes for CASSMYSVQGNQPQHF.

The chain carries TRBV18 and TRBJ2-4; D unresolved. The length of the CDR3 is 14 residues. V gave up 0 bases and J gave up 8 bases, with 11 bases separating them. Germline CDR1 is KGHSH and CDR2 is LQKENI. This CDR3 reads CASSPPITQDIQYF. CDR3 DNA: TGTGCCAGCTCACCACCTATTACCCAGGACATTCAGTACTTC. Looking up the rest from reference TRBV18 and TRBJ2-4 gives the full variable domain: NAGVMQNPRHLVRRRGQEARLRCSPMKGHSHVYWYRQLPEEGLKFMVYLQKENIIDESGMPKERFSAEFPKEGPSILRIQQVVRGDSAAYFCASSPPITQDIQYFGAGTRLSVL.

The V gene is TRBV15, the J gene TRBJ2-2; 9 bases are shared with TRBD2. CDR1 is LNHNV and CDR2 is YYDKDF in the germline V gene (reference sequence). CDR3 length equals 13 residues. The trim removed 1 base at V and 16 bases at J, leaving 7 bases unmatched. The CDR3 protein is CATSRVAGEIPFF. CDR3 DNA sequence: TGTGCCACCAGCAGAGTAGCGGGGGAGATTCCGTTTTTT. Variable domain in full (rest from reference TRBV15 and TRBJ2-2): DAMVIQNPRYQVTQFGKPVTLSCSQTLNHNVMYWYQQKSSQAPKLLFHYYDKDFNNEADTPDNFQSRRPNTSFCFLDIRSPGLGDTAMYLCATSRVAGEIPFFGEGSRLTVL.

J is TRBJ2-1 and V is TRBV6-5; 10 bases match TRBD2. Germline CDR1 is MNHEY and CDR2 is SVGAGI. J lost 5 bases, V lost 7 bases, and 8 bases had no gene match. The CDR3 totals 15 residues. The CDR3 coding sequence is TGTGCCAGCAATTCCGTAGCGGGGGGCAACAATGAGCAGTTCTTC. The encoded protein is CASNSVAGGNNEQFF.

The gene calls are TRBV6-1 and TRBJ2-5; possible D gene TRBD2, 6 bases. V was cut by 4 bases and J by 3 bases, with 18 bases left in between. Germline lookup yields CDR1 MNHNS and CDR2 SASEGT. The CDR3 totals 16 residues. This CDR3 is CASSAQTSGGKETQYF. As DNA, the CDR3 is TGTGCCAGCAGTGCCCAGACTAGTGGCGGTAAAGAGACCCAGTACTTC.

The chain employs TRBV11-2 and TRBJ1-1; 11 positions agree with TRBD1. This CDR3 has 13 residues. Per the germline V gene, CDR1 is SGHAT and CDR2 is FQNNGV. With 5 bases clipped from V and 4 bases from J, the junction kept 0 bases outside the gene matches. The CDR3 loop reads CASSGTGGTEAFF. The CDR3 DNA reads as TGTGCCAGCAGCGGGACAGGGGGCACTGAAGCTTTCTTT.

The chain carries TRBV28 and TRBJ1-5; possibly TRBD1 for D (5 bases). V was trimmed by 3 bases and J by 6 bases, leaving 21 bases between them. The CDR3 loop spans 17 amino acids. Looked up from germline, CDR1 is MDHEN and CDR2 is SYDVKM. CDR3 nucleotides: TGTGCCAGCAGTTTGGGGGGGGGAGAGGCTAGGATTCAGCCCCAGCATTTT. Translation gives CASSLGGGEARIQPQHF.

This chain joins TRBV19 and TRBJ1-4, with 10 bases identical to TRBD1. Germline V CDR1 and CDR2: LNHDA, SQIVND (reference sequence). J was trimmed by 4 bases and V by 4 bases; bases with no gene match: 3. This CDR3 is 15 amino acids long. The CDR3 nucleotides read TGTGCCAGTAGTACGGACAGGGGGAATAATGAAAAACTGTTTTTT. Amino acids: CASSTDRGNNEKLFF. Full variable domain (remainder filled in from reference TRBV19 and TRBJ1-4): DGGITQSPKYLFRKEGQNVTLSCEQNLNHDAMYWYRQDPGQGLRLIYYSQIVNDFQKGDIAEGYSVSREKKESFPLTVTSAQKNPTAFYLCASSTDRGNNEKLFFGSGTQLSVL.

The chain employs TRBV28 and TRBJ2-7; 7 bases line up with TRBD2. Unmatched junction bases numbered 7, after V lost 6 bases and J lost 5 bases. Per germline, CDR1 MDHEN and CDR2 SYDVKM. CDR3 size: 13 residues. The CDR3 here is CASRSGTLNEQYF. The CDR3 DNA follows: TGTGCCAGCAGAAGCGGGACCTTAAACGAGCAGTACTTC.

This clone was found a few times. The chain links TRBV6-2 or TRBV6-3 to TRBJ2-1; TRBD1 matches 7 bases. The V gene's germline CDR1 is MNHEY and CDR2 SVGEGT. The CDR3 has 14 amino acids. Trimming took 6 bases from V and 6 from J; bases not matched to a gene: 8. The CDR3 DNA sequence: TGTGCCAGCAGCCCGGGACAGCGCCCCAATGAGCAGTTCTTC. It yields the protein CASSPGQRPNEQFF.

The chain carries TRBV12-3 or TRBV12-4 and TRBJ1-2; D not resolved. The CDR3 sequence is 11 residues long. Trimming stripped 5 bases from V and 4 bases from J, with 5 bases between. Written as DNA, the CDR3 is TGTGCCAGCAGTCGGGGCTATGGCTACACCTTC. This translates into CASSRGYGYTF.